Presented here are 9 T cell receptor beta chains from one specimen sequenced in a study of molecular identifiers for immune sequencing clone quantification. In TCRdb, the PCR reads were re-called with MiXCR into one record per CDR3 protein. The sample consists of over 600,000 distinct CDR3 sequences, just under 20% of them appearing once. Sequenced: naive CD8+ T cells from blood, with Jurkat cell RNA spiked in. Subset described: FACS-sorted CD8+CD4-CCR7+CD45RA+ naive T cells. The receptors were gathered from a human donor in good health. Some libraries in this study had Jurkat cell RNA spiked in.

This clonotype appeared a single time. A much larger clone lies a single base off, so this may be a read error. V is TRBV6-5 and J is TRBJ2-7; D is tentatively TRBD1 or TRBD2 (6 bases each). The CDR3 contains 14 residues. Germline V CDR1 and CDR2: MNHEY, SVGAGI. The V gene lost 2 bases and the J gene lost 5 bases, with 13 bases spanning the gap. Here the CDR3 reads CASSYMGGGHEQYF. CDR3 coding DNA: TGTGCCAGCAGTTACATGGGGGGCGGCCACGAGCAGTACTTC.

The CDR3 DNA reads TGTGCCAGCAGCCAAGCGGGACAAGGGGACCTCGGAAACATTCAGTACTTC. Translation gives CASSQAGQGDLGNIQYF. The V gene is TRBV4-2, the J gene TRBJ2-4, with D perhaps TRBD1 (6 bases). The germline V and J ends were trimmed by 1 base and 6 bases, with 19 bases remaining between them. Germline-derived CDR1 and CDR2 are LGHNA and YNFKEQ. The CDR3 is 17 amino acids.

With respect to this clonotype: A clone one base away is much larger, so this may be a read error. This chain connects TRBV20-1 to TRBJ1-6; D not resolved. The CDR3 runs 10 residues. Germline values: CDR1 DFQATT, CDR2 SNEGSKA (reference sequence). The CDR3 region is CSARGSLLHF. Written as DNA, the CDR3 is TGCAGTGCTAGGGGGTCACTCCTCCACTTT.

This clonotype was recorded many times. The chain carries TRBV25-1 and TRBJ2-7, with 9 nucleotides matching TRBD2. This CDR3 contains 15 residues. V lost 1 base and J lost 2; bases outside the gene matches: 3. The germline gives CDR1 MGHDK, CDR2 SYGVNS. CDR3 nucleotide sequence: TGTGCCAGCAGTGAATGGGGCGGGAGGGCCTACGAGCAGTACTTC. Its protein product is CASSEWGGRAYEQYF.

Concerning this clonotype itself: Compared with germline, one end of the junction differs, possibly owing to a read error. The chain recombines TRBV28 with TRBJ1-5, with D tentatively TRBD1 (5 bases). The CDR3 has 16 amino acids. Germline V gene data show CDR1 as MDHEN and CDR2 as SYDVKM. As DNA, the CDR3 is TGTGCCAGCAGTTCGGGGGGGGTGATGAGCAATCGGCCCCAGCATTTT. Protein: CASSSGGVMSNRPQHF.

CDR3 protein: CASSYLLERDLNEQFF. CDR3 sequence (DNA): TGTGCCAGCAGTTACCTATTGGAACGGGACCTGAATGAGCAGTTCTTC. This chain joins TRBV6-2 or TRBV6-3 and TRBJ2-1; D is possibly TRBD1 or TRBD2 (5 bases each). The CDR3 sequence is 16 residues long. Trimming removed 2 bases at V and 7 bases at J, with 18 bases between. The germline V gene encodes CDR1 MNHEY and CDR2 SVGEGT.

This clonotype was counted many times. This chain connects TRBV4-3 to TRBJ1-6, with 7 bases that match TRBD1. CDR3 length: 15 amino acids. Germline V lookup: CDR1 LGHNA, CDR2 YSLEER. The trim removed 0 bases at V and 7 bases at J, leaving 3 bases unmatched. In DNA form, the CDR3 reads TGCGCCAGCAGCCAAGAGTCGACAGGGAATTCACCCCTCCACTTT. Protein: CASSQESTGNSPLHF.

The CDR3 loop reads CARGDPETQYF. DNA of the CDR3: TGTGCCAGGGGGGATCCTGAGACCCAGTACTTC. This chain joins TRBV5-3 and TRBJ2-5, with D perhaps being TRBD1 or TRBD2 (5 bases each). TRBV5-3 is identified as an open reading frame with a role that is uncertain. V lost 8 bases and J 5 bases, leaving 10 bases between the germline ends. The CDR3 is made up of 11 amino acids.

This clonotype was counted ten times or more. The chain employs TRBV5-6 and TRBJ1-4, with D possibly being TRBD1 (5 bases). The CDR3 has 17 residues. Trimming removed 5 bases from V and 0 bases from J, with 17 bases in between. Germline values: CDR1 SGHDT, CDR2 YYEEEE. CDR3 nucleotide sequence: TGTGCCAGCAGTGACGGGACGACGTGGACAACTAATGAAAAACTGTTTTTT. This codes for CASSDGTTWTTNEKLFF.